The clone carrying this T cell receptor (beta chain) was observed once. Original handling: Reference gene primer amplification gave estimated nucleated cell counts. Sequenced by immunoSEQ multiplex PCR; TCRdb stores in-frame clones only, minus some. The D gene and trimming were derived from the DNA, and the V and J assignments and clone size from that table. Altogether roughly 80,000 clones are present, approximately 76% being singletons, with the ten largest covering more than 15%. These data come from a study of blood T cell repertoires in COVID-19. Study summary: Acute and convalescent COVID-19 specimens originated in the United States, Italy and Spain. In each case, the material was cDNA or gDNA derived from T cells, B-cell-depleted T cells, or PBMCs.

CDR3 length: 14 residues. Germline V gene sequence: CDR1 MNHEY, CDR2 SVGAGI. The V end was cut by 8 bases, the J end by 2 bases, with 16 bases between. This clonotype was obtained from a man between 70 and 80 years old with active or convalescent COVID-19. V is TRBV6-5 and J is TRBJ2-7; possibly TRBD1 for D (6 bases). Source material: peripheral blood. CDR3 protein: CASPRGQLPYEQYF. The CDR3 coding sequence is TGTGCCAGCCCTAGGGGACAACTCCCCTACGAGCAGTACTTC.